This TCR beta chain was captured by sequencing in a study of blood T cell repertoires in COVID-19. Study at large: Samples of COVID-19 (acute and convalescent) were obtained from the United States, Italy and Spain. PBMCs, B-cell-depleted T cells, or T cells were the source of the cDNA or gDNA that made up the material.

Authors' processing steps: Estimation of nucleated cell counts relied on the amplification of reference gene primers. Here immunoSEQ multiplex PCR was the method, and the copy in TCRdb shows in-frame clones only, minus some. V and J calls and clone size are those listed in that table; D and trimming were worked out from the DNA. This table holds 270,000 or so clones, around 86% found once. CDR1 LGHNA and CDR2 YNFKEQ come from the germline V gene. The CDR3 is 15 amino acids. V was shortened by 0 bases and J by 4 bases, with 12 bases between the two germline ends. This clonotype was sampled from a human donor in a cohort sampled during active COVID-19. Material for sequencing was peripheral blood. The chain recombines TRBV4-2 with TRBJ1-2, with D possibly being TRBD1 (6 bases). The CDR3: CASSQEVRQVYGYTF. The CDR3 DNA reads TGTGCCAGCAGCCAAGAAGTTCGACAGGTCTATGGCTACACCTTC.